This T cell receptor (beta chain) was found in a study of blood T cell repertoires in COVID-19. Authors' methods: Reference gene primer amplification yielded estimated nucleated cell counts. Libraries were prepared by immunoSEQ multiplex PCR; TCRdb keeps only in-frame clonotypes and omits some of them. That table supplies the V and J calls and clone size; D and trimming were determined from the DNA. This sample has some 170,000 clones; roughly 83% occur once, and the top ten carry around 8.4%. Trimming removed 4 bases at V and 4 bases at J, with 13 bases between. CDR3 size: 14 residues. Per germline, CDR1 SNHLY and CDR2 FYNNEI.

The clonotype comes from an elderly woman with active or convalescent COVID-19. The sample was peripheral blood. The chain joins TRBV2 to TRBJ1-1; D is ambiguous. CDR3 sequence reads: CASSGEGMVTEAFF. The CDR3 DNA sequence: TGTGCCAGCAGTGGAGAGGGAATGGTCACTGAAGCTTTCTTT.